The 28 T cell receptor beta chains given below trace back to one sample, sequenced in a study of OX40 agonist ivuxolimab in advanced cancers. TCRdb's copy holds only in-frame clones and misses some; the assay was immunoSEQ multiplex PCR. The profile shows tens of thousands of clones, about 87% of them singletons. The sequencing here drew on CD4+ or CD8+ T cells sorted from blood, taken in a trial of the OX40 agonist ivuxolimab. These receptors originate from an adult with an advanced solid tumor such as melanoma, head and neck, liver or kidney cancer.

This clone was recorded a few times. V is TRBV6-6 and J is TRBJ1-6; the D is unclear. V lost 6 bases and J 7 bases, leaving 10 bases between the germline ends. CDR3 length equals 13 residues. Germline CDR1 is MNHNY and CDR2 is SVGAGI (reference sequence). DNA of the CDR3: TGTGCCAGCAGACGTTCAGAGAATTCACCCCTCCACTTT. Translation: CASRRSENSPLHF.

On this clone: One end of the junction is discordant with germline, which a read error may explain. The rearrangement links TRBV2 to TRBJ2-2, with TRBD1 matching over 8 bases. The germline V gene encodes CDR1 SNHLY and CDR2 FYNNEI. The CDR3 length is 17 residues. The CDR3 coding sequence is TGTGCCAGCAGCGAAGGGACAGGATGGACCAACACCGGGGAGCTGTTTTTT. It codes for CASSEGTGWTNTGELFF.

This clone was seen a single time. Relative to the germline gene, one junction end is altered; a read error may explain this. V gene TRBV10-3 combines with J gene TRBJ2-7; 13 positions agree with TRBD2. The CDR3 extends over 16 amino acids. In germline, CDR1 is ENHRY, CDR2 SYGVKD. The CDR3 DNA is TGTGCCAGCAGTTACCGACTAGCGGGGGGCTCCTACGAGCAGTACTTC. Amino acids: CASSYRLAGGSYEQYF.

V usage is TRBV5-6 and J usage is TRBJ2-1; D is possibly TRBD1 (6 bases). With 4 bases removed from V and 8 bases from J, the gap between germline ends came to 19 bases. The CDR3 covers 15 residues. Germline assignment: CDR1 SGHDT and CDR2 YYEEEE. The CDR3 region is CASSPTEQGSDEQFF. The CDR3 bases are TGTGCCAGCAGCCCTACTGAACAGGGTAGCGATGAGCAGTTCTTC.

CDR3 DNA sequence: TGTGCCAGCAGCGATTCCCTAGCGAAGGGCAATGAGCAGTTCTTC. Protein product: CASSDSLAKGNEQFF. This chain links TRBV11-2 with TRBJ2-1; D possibly corresponds to TRBD2 (6 bases). V lost 5 bases and J 6 bases, leaving 17 bases between the germline ends. The CDR3 runs 15 residues. The germline V gene encodes CDR1 SGHAT and CDR2 FQNNGV.

The rearrangement joins TRBV2 to TRBJ1-1; 8 positions match TRBD1. The J segment lost 3 bases and the V segment lost 4 bases, leaving 4 bases of the junction unmatched. This CDR3 comprises 14 residues. Germline V CDR1 and CDR2: SNHLY, FYNNEI. CDR3 sequence: CASSGSGGHTEAFF. CDR3 DNA sequence: TGTGCCAGCAGTGGGTCAGGGGGCCACACTGAAGCTTTCTTT.

The CDR3 DNA reads TGTGCCAGCTCACCACTACAGGGACTACAAGAGACCCAGTACTTC. This gives the protein CASSPLQGLQETQYF. J is TRBJ2-5 and V is TRBV18; D perhaps matches TRBD2 (7 bases). Deletions cut 1 base from V and 2 bases from J, with 11 bases between. The CDR3 extends over 15 amino acids. Germline V lookup: CDR1 KGHSH, CDR2 LQKENI.

The V call is TRBV2, the J call TRBJ2-3; weak D call: TRBD2 (6 bases). The CDR3 length is 15 residues. Germline V gene sequence: CDR1 SNHLY, CDR2 FYNNEI. The V end was cut by 1 base, the J end by 4 bases, with 12 bases between. The CDR3: CASSEEVGGADTQYF. CDR3 sequence (DNA): TGTGCCAGCAGTGAAGAGGTGGGGGGAGCAGATACGCAGTATTTT.

The chain recombines TRBV7-7 with TRBJ2-1; 9 bases are shared with TRBD2. The CDR3 contains 15 residues. The V and J ends lost 1 base and 4 bases, in that order; junction bases with no gene match: 2. Germline V gene lookup returns CDR1 SSHAT and CDR2 FNYEAQ (reference sequence). CDR3: CASSLGTSAYNEQFF. DNA of the CDR3: TGTGCCAGCAGCTTAGGGACTAGCGCTTACAATGAGCAGTTCTTC.

The genes are TRBV7-9 and TRBJ2-7; 10 nucleotides align to TRBD2. V dropped 6 bases and J dropped 6; count of bases not matched to a gene: 5. The CDR3 runs to 13 residues. Germline lookup yields CDR1 SEHNR and CDR2 FQNEAQ (reference sequence). This CDR3 is CASRPSGRGEQYF. DNA of the CDR3: TGTGCCAGCAGGCCTAGCGGGAGAGGCGAGCAGTACTTC.

This sequence joins TRBV10-1 and TRBJ1-3, with D possibly TRBD1 on 5 matching bases. The V gene's germline CDR1 is WNHNN and CDR2 SYGVQD (reference sequence). The ends were cut back, 10 bases at V and 8 bases at J, with 15 bases in the middle. CDR3 length: 12 residues. CDR3 nucleotides: TGCGCCACCGGGACCGGAGGAGACACCATATATTTT. Translated, it gives CATGTGGDTIYF.

The genes are TRBV18 and TRBJ1-3, with a weak D call TRBD1 (6 bases). Trimming took 3 bases from V and 0 from J, leaving 12 bases between them. The CDR3 is 16 amino acids. Looked up from germline, CDR1 is KGHSH and CDR2 is LQKENI. DNA of the CDR3: TGTGCCAGCTCACCCCGGGACATAAGCTCTGGAAACACCATATATTTT. Protein: CASSPRDISSGNTIYF.

The rearrangement links TRBV29-1 to TRBJ1-4, with D perhaps matching TRBD1 (5 bases). CDR1 is SQVTM, CDR2 ANQGSEA, per germline. Trimming pared 7 bases from V and 7 bases from J, leaving 16 bases between. The CDR3 has 13 residues. CDR3 nucleotides: TGCAGCGCCGGGGTGGGGGTGCGTGAAAAACTGTTTTTT. Translation gives CSAGVGVREKLFF.

This chain uses TRBV4-2 with TRBJ1-1; D unresolved. This CDR3 has 14 amino acids. Germline V gives CDR1 LGHNA, CDR2 YNFKEQ. Trimming stripped 4 bases from V and 5 bases from J, with 14 bases between. CDR3 coding DNA: TGTGCCAGCAGCCCCGACTCGGTTGGAACTGAAGCTTTCTTT. It specifies CASSPDSVGTEAFF.

This chain uses TRBV4-1 with TRBJ2-3; D is possibly TRBD1 (5 bases). Germline lookup yields CDR1 MGHRA and CDR2 YSYEKL. The CDR3 is made up of 16 amino acids. Trimming stripped 3 bases from V and 1 base from J, with 14 bases between. CDR3 DNA sequence: TGCGCCAGCAGCCATGGGCGGACACCTCGCACAGATACGCAGTATTTT. This encodes CASSHGRTPRTDTQYF.

This CDR3 is CASSRNRRGAGNTIYF. For the CDR3, the DNA is TGTGCCAGCAGCCGGAACAGGAGGGGGGCTGGAAACACCATATATTTT. The chain recombines TRBV4-2 with TRBJ1-3; D might be TRBD1 (6 bases). The germline CDR1 and CDR2 sequences are LGHNA and YNFKEQ. The V and J ends lost 4 bases and 2 bases respectively, with 15 bases between them. This CDR3 is 16 amino acids long.

This chain uses TRBV5-4 with TRBJ2-1, with 15 nucleotides matching TRBD2. With V trimmed by 4 bases and J by 3 bases, 8 bases remained unmatched. The germline gives CDR1 SGHNT, CDR2 YYREEE (reference sequence). The CDR3 runs 18 residues. The CDR3, as DNA: TGTGCCAGCAGCCCGGGACTAGCGGGAGGCATGGGCTACAATGAGCAGTTCTTC. Its translation is CASSPGLAGGMGYNEQFF.

Written as DNA, the CDR3 is TGTGCCAGCAGTCTAACTAGGATGAATGAGCAGTTCTTC. It yields the protein CASSLTRMNEQFF. This chain uses TRBV27 with TRBJ2-1, with D tentatively TRBD2 (5 bases). The germline gives CDR1 MNHEY, CDR2 SMNVEV (reference sequence). This CDR3 spans 13 amino acids. The V end was cut by 5 bases, the J end by 7 bases, with 12 bases between.

The chain has TRBV5-6 and TRBJ2-3, with D perhaps TRBD2 (6 bases). Germline V lookup: CDR1 SGHDT, CDR2 YYEEEE. The V end was cut by 4 bases, the J end by 1 base, with 25 bases between. The CDR3 consists of 19 residues. This chain's CDR3 is CASSRYWEEDEWGTDTQYF. The DNA for the CDR3 is TGTGCCAGCAGCCGCTATTGGGAGGAGGACGAATGGGGCACAGATACGCAGTATTTT.

The chain links TRBV4-2 to TRBJ2-1; TRBD1 is a possible D gene (6 bases). The CDR3 extends over 18 amino acids. Trimming shortened V by 1 base and J by 4 bases, and 20 bases separated the two germline ends. The V gene's germline CDR1 is LGHNA and CDR2 YNFKEQ. The CDR3 reads CASSQVPAGAYEYNEQFF. The CDR3 nucleotides are TGTGCCAGCAGCCAAGTTCCCGCAGGGGCTTACGAGTACAATGAGCAGTTCTTC.

The chain has TRBV25-1 and TRBJ2-1; 12 bases map to TRBD2. The CDR3 extends over 17 amino acids. J gave up 8 bases and V 2 bases, and 10 bases lay outside the gene matches. Germline CDR1 and CDR2: MGHDK and SYGVNS. Here the CDR3 DNA reads TGTGCCAGCAGTGAAGAAAGAGGACTAGCGGGAAATCATGAGCAGTTCTTC. The encoded protein is CASSEERGLAGNHEQFF.

J is TRBJ2-1 and V is TRBV28; D ambiguous. V was clipped by 3 bases and J by 4 bases, with 7 bases between them. Germline V gene data show CDR1 as MDHEN and CDR2 as SYDVKM. CDR3 length: 13 residues. The CDR3 here is CASSFRAYNEQFF. CDR3 sequence (DNA): TGTGCCAGCAGTTTCCGGGCTTACAATGAGCAGTTCTTC. Looking up the rest from reference TRBV28 and TRBJ2-1 gives the full variable domain: DVKVTQSSRYLVKRTGEKVFLECVQDMDHENMFWYRQDPGLGLRLIYFSYDVKMKEKGDIPEGYSVSREKKERFSLILESASTNQTSMYLCASSFRAYNEQFFGPGTRLTVL.

The chain has TRBV5-6 and TRBJ1-2; weak D call: TRBD1 (6 bases). This CDR3 region has 13 residues. Between the trimmed V and J ends, which lost 0 bases and 8 bases, there was a span of 11 bases. The germline gives CDR1 SGHDT, CDR2 YYEEEE. This chain's CDR3 is CASSLDAGVGYTF. As DNA, the CDR3 is TGTGCCAGCAGCTTGGATGCAGGGGTAGGCTACACCTTC. The variable domain in full, with the rest retrieved from reference TRBV5-6 and TRBJ1-2, is DAGVTQSPTHLIKTRGQQVTLRCSPKSGHDTVSWYQQALGQGPQFIFQYYEEEERQRGNFPDRFSGHQFPNYSSELNVNALLLGDSALYLCASSLDAGVGYTFGSGTRLTVV.

V is TRBV2 and J is TRBJ1-2, with a possible D match to TRBD1 (5 bases). The length of the CDR3 is 15 residues. The ends were cut back, 6 bases at V and 3 bases at J, with 17 bases in the middle. Germline V gene lookup returns CDR1 SNHLY and CDR2 FYNNEI. In nucleotides, the CDR3 is TGTGCCAGCAGGGATCCGGGACTGTATCACTATGGCTACACCTTC. Protein sequence: CASRDPGLYHYGYTF.

The chain has TRBV19 and TRBJ2-3; possibly TRBD1 or TRBD2 for D (5 bases each). The CDR3 is 15 residues long. V was shortened by 3 bases and J by 7 bases, with 17 bases between the two germline ends. Germline V CDR1 and CDR2: LNHDA, SQIVND (reference sequence). This chain's CDR3 is CASSIAREHRYTQYF. The CDR3 DNA reads TGTGCCAGTAGTATCGCCAGGGAGCATAGATATACGCAGTATTTT.

The rearrangement links TRBV7-6 to TRBJ2-7; TRBD2 matches at 10 bases. V lost 4 bases to trimming and J lost 3 bases; unmatched junction nucleotides: 9. The germline V gene has CDR1 SGHVS and CDR2 FNYEAQ. This CDR3 contains 16 residues. CDR3 sequence: CASSSPAGGPIYEQYF. CDR3 nucleotides: TGTGCCAGCAGCTCCCCAGCGGGAGGGCCTATCTACGAGCAGTACTTC.

The chain links TRBV6-5 to TRBJ1-1, with D tentatively TRBD1 (6 bases). Trimming removed 5 bases from V and 1 base from J, with 11 bases in between. CDR3 length: 14 residues. The germline CDR1 and CDR2 sequences are MNHEY and SVGAGI. CDR3 sequence: CASSRDMRNTEAFF. CDR3 in DNA: TGTGCCAGCAGTCGGGACATGAGGAACACTGAAGCTTTCTTT.

The sample holds a few counts of this clone. The chain has TRBV7-9 and TRBJ1-4; D remains ambiguous. There are 14 residues in the CDR3. Germline CDR1 is SEHNR and CDR2 is FQNEAQ (reference sequence). The ends were cut back, 2 bases at V and 5 bases at J, with 9 bases in the middle. The CDR3 region is CASSLSQRNEKLFF. CDR3 DNA sequence: TGTGCCAGCAGCTTATCGCAGAGAAATGAAAAACTGTTTTTT.